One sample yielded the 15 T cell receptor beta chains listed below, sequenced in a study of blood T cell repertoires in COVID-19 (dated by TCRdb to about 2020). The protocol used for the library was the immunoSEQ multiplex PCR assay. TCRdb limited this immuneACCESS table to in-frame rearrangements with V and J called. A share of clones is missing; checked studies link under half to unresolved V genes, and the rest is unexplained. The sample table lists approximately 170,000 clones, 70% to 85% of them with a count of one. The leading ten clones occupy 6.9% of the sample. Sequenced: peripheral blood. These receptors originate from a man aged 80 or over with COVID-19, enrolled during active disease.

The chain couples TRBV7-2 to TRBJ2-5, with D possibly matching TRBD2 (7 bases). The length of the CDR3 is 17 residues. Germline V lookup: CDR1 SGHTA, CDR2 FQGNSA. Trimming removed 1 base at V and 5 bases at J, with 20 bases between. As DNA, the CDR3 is TGTGCCAGCAGCTTAGGGATTGCGGGGGCTGAGGGGGAGACCCAGTACTTC. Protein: CASSLGIAGAEGETQYF.

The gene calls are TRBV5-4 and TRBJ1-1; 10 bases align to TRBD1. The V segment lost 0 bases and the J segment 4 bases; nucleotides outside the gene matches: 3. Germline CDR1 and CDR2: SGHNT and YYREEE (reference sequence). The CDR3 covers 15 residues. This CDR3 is CASSLARQGATEAFF. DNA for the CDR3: TGTGCCAGCAGCTTGGCCCGACAGGGGGCCACTGAAGCTTTCTTT.

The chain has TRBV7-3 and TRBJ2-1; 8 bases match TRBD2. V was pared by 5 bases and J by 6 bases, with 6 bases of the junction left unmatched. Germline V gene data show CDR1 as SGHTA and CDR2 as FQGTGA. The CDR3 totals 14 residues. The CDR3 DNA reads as TGTGCCAGCAGCCCGGCGGGGGGCATCAATGAGCAGTTCTTC. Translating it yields CASSPAGGINEQFF.

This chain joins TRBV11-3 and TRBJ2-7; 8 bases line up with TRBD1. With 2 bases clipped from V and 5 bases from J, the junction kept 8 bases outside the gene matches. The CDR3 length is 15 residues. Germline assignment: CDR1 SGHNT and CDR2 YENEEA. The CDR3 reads CASSLRTGSGDEQYF. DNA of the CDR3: TGTGCCAGCAGCTTAAGGACAGGGTCAGGCGACGAGCAGTACTTC.

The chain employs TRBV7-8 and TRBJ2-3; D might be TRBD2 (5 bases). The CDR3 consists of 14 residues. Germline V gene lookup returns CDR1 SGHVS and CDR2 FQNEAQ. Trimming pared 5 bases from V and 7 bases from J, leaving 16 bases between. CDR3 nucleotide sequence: TGTGCCAGCAGCCCTTACGGGAAAGCGTATACGCAGTATTTT. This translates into CASSPYGKAYTQYF.

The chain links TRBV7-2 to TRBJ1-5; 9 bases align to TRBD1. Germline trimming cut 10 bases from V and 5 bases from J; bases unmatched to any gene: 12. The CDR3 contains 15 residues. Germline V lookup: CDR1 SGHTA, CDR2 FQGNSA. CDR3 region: CATGQGWSLDQPQHF. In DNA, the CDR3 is TGTGCCACTGGACAGGGGTGGTCATTAGATCAGCCCCAGCATTTT. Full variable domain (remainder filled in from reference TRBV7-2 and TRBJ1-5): GAGVSQSPSNKVTEKGKDVELRCDPISGHTALYWYRQSLGQGLEFLIYFQGNSAPDKSGLPSDRFSAERTGGSVSTLTIQRTQQEDSAVYLCATGQGWSLDQPQHFGDGTRLSIL.

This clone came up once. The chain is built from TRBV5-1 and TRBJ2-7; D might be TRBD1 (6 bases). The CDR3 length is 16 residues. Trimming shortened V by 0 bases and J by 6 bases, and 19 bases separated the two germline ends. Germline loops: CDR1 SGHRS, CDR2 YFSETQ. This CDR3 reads CASSLAPLAGASEQYF. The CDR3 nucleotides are TGCGCCAGCAGCTTGGCGCCGCTGGCAGGGGCGTCCGAGCAGTACTTC.

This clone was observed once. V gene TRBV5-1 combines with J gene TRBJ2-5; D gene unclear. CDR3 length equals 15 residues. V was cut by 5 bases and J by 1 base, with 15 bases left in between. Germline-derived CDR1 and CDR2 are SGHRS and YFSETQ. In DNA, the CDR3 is TGCGCCAGCAGAACCTTTTCGAGTGTCCAAGAGACCCAGTACTTC. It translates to CASRTFSSVQETQYF.

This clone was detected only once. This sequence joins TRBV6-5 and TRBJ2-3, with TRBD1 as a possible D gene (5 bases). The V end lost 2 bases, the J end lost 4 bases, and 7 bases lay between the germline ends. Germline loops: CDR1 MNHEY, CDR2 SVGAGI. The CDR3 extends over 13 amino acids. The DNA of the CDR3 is TGTGCCAGCAGTTACAAGGGGTCAGATACGCAGTATTTT. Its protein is CASSYKGSDTQYF.

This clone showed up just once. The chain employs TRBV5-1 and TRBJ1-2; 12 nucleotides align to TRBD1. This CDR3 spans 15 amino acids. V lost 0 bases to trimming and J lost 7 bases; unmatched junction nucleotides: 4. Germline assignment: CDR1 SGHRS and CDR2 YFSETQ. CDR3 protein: CASSLAGQGAPGYTF. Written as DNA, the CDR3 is TGCGCCAGCAGCTTGGCGGGACAGGGGGCGCCTGGCTACACCTTC. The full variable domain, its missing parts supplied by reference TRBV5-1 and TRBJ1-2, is KAGVTQTPRYLIKTRGQQVTLSCSPISGHRSVSWYQQTPGQGLQFLFEYFSETQRNKGNFPGRFSGRQFSNSRSEMNVSTLELGDSALYLCASSLAGQGAPGYTFGSGTRLTVV.

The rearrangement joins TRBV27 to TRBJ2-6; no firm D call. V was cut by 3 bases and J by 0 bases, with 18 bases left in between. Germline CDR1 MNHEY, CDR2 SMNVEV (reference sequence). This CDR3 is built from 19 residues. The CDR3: CASSFFATSPSSGANVLTF. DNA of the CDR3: TGTGCCAGCAGTTTCTTCGCGACGTCACCTAGCTCTGGGGCCAACGTCCTGACTTTC.

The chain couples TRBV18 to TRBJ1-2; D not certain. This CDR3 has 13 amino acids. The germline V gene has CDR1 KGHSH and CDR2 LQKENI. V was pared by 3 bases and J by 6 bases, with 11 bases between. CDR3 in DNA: TGTGCCAGCTCACCCGACACAGCTAATGGCTACACCTTC. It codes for CASSPDTANGYTF.

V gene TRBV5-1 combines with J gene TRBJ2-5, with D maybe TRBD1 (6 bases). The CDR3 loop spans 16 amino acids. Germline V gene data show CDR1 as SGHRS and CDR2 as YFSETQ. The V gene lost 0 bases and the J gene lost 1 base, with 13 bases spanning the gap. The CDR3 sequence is CASSLGPQGTQETQYF. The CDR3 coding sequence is TGCGCCAGCAGCTTGGGGCCACAGGGTACCCAAGAGACCCAGTACTTC. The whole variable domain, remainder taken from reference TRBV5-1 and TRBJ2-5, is KAGVTQTPRYLIKTRGQQVTLSCSPISGHRSVSWYQQTPGQGLQFLFEYFSETQRNKGNFPGRFSGRQFSNSRSEMNVSTLELGDSALYLCASSLGPQGTQETQYFGPGTRLLVL.

The CDR3 loop is CASSSDRGYYDYGYTF. The CDR3 region has the DNA TGTGCCAGCAGTTCGGACAGGGGGTATTATGACTATGGCTACACCTTC. The chain carries TRBV7-9 and TRBJ1-2; 10 bases fit TRBD1. Germline V gene sequence: CDR1 SEHNR, CDR2 FQNEAQ (reference sequence). The CDR3 has 16 residues. V shed 6 bases, J shed 3 bases, and the junction held 10 bases outside the gene matches.

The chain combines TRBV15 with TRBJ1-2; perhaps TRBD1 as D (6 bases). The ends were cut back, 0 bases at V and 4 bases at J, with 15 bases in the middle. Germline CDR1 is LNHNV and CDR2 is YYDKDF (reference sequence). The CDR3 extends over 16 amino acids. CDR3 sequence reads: CATSRDRGRGRYGYTF. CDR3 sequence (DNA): TGTGCCACCAGCAGAGATCGGGGCAGGGGCCGCTATGGCTACACCTTC.